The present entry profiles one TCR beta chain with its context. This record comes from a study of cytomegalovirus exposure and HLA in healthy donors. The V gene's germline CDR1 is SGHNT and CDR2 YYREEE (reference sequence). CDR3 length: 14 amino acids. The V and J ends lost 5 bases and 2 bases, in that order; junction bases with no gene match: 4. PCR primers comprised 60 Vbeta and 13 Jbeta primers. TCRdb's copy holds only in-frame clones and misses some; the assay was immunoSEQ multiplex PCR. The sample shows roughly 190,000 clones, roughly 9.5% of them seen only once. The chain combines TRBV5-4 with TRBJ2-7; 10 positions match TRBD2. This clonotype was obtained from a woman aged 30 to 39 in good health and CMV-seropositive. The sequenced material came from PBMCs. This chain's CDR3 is CASRTSGATYEQYF. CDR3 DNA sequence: TGTGCCAGCAGAACTAGCGGGGCCACCTACGAGCAGTACTTC.